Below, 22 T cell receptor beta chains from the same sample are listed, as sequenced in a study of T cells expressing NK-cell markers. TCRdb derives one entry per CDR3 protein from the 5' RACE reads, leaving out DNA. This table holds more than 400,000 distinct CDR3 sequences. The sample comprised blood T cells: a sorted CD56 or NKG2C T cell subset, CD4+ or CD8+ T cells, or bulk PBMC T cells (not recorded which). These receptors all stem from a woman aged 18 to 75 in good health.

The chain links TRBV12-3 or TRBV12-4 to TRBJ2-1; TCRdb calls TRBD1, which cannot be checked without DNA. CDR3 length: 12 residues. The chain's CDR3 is CASSFLRGEQFF.

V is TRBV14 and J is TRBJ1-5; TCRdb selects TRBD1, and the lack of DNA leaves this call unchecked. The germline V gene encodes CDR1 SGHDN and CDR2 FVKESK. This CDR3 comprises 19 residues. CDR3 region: CASSRIRGSIFIQNQPQHF.

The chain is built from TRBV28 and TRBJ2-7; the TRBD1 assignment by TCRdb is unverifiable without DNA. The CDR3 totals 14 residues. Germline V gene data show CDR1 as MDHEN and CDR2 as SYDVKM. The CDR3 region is CASSDRPAPYEQYF.

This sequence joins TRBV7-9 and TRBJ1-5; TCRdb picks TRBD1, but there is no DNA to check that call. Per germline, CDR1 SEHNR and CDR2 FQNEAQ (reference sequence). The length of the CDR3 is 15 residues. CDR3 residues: CASSSTGGFNQPQHF.

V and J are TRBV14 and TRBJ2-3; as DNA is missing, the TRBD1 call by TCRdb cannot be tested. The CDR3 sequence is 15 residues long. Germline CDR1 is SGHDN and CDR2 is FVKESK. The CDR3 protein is CASSYGAGETDTQYF.

CDR3 in amino acids: CSASEQAGYTF. The chain couples TRBV20-1 to TRBJ1-2. The germline CDR1 and CDR2 sequences are DFQATT and SNEGSKA (reference sequence). The CDR3 runs 11 residues.

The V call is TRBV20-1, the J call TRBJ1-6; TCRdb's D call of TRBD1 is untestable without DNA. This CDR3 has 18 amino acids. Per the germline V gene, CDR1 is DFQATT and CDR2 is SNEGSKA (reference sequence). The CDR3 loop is CSASPGQGMASYNSPLHF.

The CDR3 is CASKRQGGPGELFF. The chain is built from TRBV28 and TRBJ2-2; checking the TCRdb D call of TRBD1 is not possible without DNA. The CDR3 length is 14 residues. The germline V gene has CDR1 MDHEN and CDR2 SYDVKM. The whole variable domain, remainder taken from reference TRBV28 and TRBJ2-2, is DVKVTQSSRYLVKRTGEKVFLECVQDMDHENMFWYRQDPGLGLRLIYFSYDVKMKEKGDIPEGYSVSREKKERFSLILESASTNQTSMYLCASKRQGGPGELFFGEGSRLTVL.

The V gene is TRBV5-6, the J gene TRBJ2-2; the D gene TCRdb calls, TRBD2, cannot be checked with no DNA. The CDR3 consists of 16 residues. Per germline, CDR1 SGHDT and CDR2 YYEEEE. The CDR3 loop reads CASSSSSGGQAGELFF.

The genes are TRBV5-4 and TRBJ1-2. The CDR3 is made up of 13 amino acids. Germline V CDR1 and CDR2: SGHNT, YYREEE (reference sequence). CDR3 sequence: CASSTAAGDGYTF.

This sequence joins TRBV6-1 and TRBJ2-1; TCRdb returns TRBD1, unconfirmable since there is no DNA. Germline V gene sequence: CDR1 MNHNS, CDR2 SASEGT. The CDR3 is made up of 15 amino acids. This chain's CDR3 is CASSTGRFGYNEQFF.

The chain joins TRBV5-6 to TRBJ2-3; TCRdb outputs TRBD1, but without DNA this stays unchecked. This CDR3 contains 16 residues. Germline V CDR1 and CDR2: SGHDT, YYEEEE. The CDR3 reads CASSLGTGGRTDTQYF.

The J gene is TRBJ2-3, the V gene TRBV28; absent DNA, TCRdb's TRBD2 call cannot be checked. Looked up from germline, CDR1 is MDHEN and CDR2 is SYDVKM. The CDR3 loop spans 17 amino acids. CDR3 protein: CASSSHLAGGSTDTQYF.

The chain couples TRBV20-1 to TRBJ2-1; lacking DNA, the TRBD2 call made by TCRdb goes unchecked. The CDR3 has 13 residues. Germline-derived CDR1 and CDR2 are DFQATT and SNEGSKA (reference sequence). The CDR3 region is CSAARTSDREQFF.

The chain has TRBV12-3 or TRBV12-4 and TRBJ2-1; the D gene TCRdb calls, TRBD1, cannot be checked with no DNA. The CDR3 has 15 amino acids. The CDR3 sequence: CASSFPAGAYNEQFF.

The CDR3 sequence: CASSFMGKETQYF. The chain combines TRBV12-3 or TRBV12-4 with TRBJ2-5. This CDR3 is built from 13 residues.

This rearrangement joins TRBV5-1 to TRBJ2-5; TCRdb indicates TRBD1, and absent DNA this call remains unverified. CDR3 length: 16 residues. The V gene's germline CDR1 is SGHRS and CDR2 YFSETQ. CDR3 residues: CASSPLNSTGPETQYF.

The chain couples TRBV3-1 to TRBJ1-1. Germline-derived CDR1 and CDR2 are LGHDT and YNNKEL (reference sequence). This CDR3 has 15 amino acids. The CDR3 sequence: CASSPIWLGDTEAFF.

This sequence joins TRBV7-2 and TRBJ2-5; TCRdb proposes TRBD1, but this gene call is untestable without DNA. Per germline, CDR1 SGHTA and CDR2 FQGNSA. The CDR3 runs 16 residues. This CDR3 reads CASSSHSSRQRETQYF.

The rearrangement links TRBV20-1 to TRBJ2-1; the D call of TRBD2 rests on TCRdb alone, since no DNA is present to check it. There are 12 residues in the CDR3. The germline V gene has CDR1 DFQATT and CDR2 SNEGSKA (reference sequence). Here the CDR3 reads CSATGAGHEQFF.

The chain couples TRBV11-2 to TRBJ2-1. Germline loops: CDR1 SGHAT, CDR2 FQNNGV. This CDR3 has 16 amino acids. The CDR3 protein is CASSLGGYRSDNEQFF.

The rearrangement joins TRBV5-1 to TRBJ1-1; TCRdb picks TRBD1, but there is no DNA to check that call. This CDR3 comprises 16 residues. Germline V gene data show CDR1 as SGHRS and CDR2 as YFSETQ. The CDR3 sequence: CASSIGEARGNTEAFF.